This T cell receptor beta chain comes out of a study of cytomegalovirus exposure and HLA in healthy donors. The PCR had 60 Vbeta and 13 Jbeta primers. The table came from immunoSEQ multiplex PCR; TCRdb's copy has only in-frame clones and leaves some out. In the table there are around 210,000 clones, over 75% of which are singletons. As concerns this clone: Other DNA sequences in this specimen translate into the identical CDR3.

The CDR3 is made up of 14 amino acids. J lost 2 bases, V lost 2 bases, and 2 bases had no gene match. The V gene's germline CDR1 is MNHEY and CDR2 SMNVEV (reference sequence). The gene calls are TRBV27 and TRBJ1-1; 7 nucleotides agree with TRBD1. The TCR was taken from a boy aged 5-17 years in good health and CMV-seronegative. The sample taken for sequencing was PBMCs. CDR3 amino acids: CASSLRQGNTEAFF. CDR3 DNA: TGTGCCAGCAGTTTAAGACAGGGAAACACTGAAGCTTTCTTT.